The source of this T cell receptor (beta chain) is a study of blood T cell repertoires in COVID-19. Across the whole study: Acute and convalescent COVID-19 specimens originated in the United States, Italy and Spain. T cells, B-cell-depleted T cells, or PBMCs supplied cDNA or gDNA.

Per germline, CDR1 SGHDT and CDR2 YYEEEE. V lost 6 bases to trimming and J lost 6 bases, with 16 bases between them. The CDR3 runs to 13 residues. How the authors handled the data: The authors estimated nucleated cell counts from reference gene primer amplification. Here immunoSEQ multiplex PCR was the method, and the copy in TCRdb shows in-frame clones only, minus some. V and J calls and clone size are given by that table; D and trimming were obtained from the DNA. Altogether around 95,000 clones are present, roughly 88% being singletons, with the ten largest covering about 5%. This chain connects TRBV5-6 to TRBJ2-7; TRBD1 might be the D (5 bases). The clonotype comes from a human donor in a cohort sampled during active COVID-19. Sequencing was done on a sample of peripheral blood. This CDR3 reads CASNRNRASEQYF. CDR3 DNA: TGTGCCAGCAACAGGAATCGGGCGTCCGAGCAGTACTTC. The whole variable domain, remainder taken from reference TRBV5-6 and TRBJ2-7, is DAGVTQSPTHLIKTRGQQVTLRCSPKSGHDTVSWYQQALGQGPQFIFQYYEEEERQRGNFPDRFSGHQFPNYSSELNVNALLLGDSALYLCASNRNRASEQYFGPGTRLTVT.